This TCR beta chain was identified during a study of control samples from healthy donors and cancer patients. The protocol was immunoSEQ multiplex PCR, while the TCRdb copy is restricted to in-frame clones and leaves out a portion. The sample lists over 80,000 clones, 70% to 80% occurring once. The CDR3 has 17 residues. The germline CDR1 and CDR2 sequences are SEHNR and FQNEAQ (reference sequence). V was clipped by 6 bases and J by 0 bases, with 18 bases between them. The rearrangement uses TRBV7-9 and TRBJ1-3, with D perhaps TRBD1 (6 bases). What was sequenced was blood. This TCR was sampled from a young woman in good health. The CDR3 DNA reads TGTGCCAGCAGTCATAAGGGGGACGGACACTCTGGAAACACCATATATTTT. Amino acids: CASSHKGDGHSGNTIYF.